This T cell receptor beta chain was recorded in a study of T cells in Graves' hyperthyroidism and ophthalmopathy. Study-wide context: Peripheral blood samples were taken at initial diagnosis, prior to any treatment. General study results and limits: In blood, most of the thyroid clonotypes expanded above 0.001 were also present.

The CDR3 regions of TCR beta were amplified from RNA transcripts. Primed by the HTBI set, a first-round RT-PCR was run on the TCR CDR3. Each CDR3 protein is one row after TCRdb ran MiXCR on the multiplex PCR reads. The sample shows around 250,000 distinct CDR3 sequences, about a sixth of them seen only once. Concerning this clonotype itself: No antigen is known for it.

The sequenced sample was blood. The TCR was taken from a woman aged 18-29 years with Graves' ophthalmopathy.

The CDR3 DNA is TGTGCCAGCAGTACGATGACAGGGGGAAGTCGGCAGCCCCAGCATTTT. Translated: CASSTMTGGSRQPQHF. The rearrangement uses TRBV28 and TRBJ1-5, with TRBD1 matching 9 bases. This CDR3 has 16 amino acids. V trimming: 5 bases; J trimming: 7 bases; junction bases outside the gene matches: 12. Germline V CDR1 and CDR2: MDHEN, SYDVKM.